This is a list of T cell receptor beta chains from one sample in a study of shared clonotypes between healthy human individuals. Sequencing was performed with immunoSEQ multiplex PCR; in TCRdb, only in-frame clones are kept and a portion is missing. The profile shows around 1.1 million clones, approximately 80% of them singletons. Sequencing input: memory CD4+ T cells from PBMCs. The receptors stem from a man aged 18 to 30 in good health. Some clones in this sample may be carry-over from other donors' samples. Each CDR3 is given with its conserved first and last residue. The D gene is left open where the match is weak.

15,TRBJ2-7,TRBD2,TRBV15,CATSRGTSGLYEQYF,TGTGCCACCAGCAGAGGGACTAGCGGCCTCTACGAGCAGTACTTC
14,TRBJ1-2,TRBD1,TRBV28,CASSSPDRTGIYTF,TGTGCCAGCAGTTCCCCGGACAGGACCGGGATCTACACCTTC
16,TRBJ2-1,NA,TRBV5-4,CASSLAGRRSYNEQFF,TGTGCCAGCAGCTTGGCGGGGAGGCGGTCCTACAATGAGCAGTTCTTC
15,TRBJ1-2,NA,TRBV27,CASSSGFGRGDGYTF,TGTGCCAGCAGTTCAGGGTTCGGACGGGGCGATGGCTACACCTTC
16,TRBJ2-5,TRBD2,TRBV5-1,CASSLVPGVAGETQYF,TGCGCCAGCAGCTTGGTCCCGGGAGTAGCGGGAGAGACCCAGTACTTC
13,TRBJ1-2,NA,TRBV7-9,CASSLIGGHGYTF,TGTGCCAGCAGCTTAATTGGGGGTCATGGCTACACCTTC
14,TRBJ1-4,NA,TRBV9,CASSVERNGGELFF,TGTGCCAGCAGCGTAGAAAGGAACGGAGGGGAACTGTTTTTT
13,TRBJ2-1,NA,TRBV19,CASRLRSRDTKFF,TGTGCCAGTAGATTAAGAAGCCGGGACACAAAGTTCTTC
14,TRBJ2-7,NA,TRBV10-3,CAISEGVVSYEQYF,TGTGCCATCAGTGAGGGTGTCGTCTCCTACGAGCAGTACTTC
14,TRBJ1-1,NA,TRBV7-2,CASSYAASNTEAFF,TGTGCCAGCAGCTATGCTGCCTCGAACACTGAAGCTTTCTTT
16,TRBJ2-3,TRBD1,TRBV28,CASSLIQTGLTDTQYF,TGTGCCAGCAGTTTAATCCAGACAGGGCTCACAGATACGCAGTATTTT
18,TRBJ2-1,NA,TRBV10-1,CASSDENSRTGSYNEQFF,TGCGCCAGCAGTGATGAGAATTCGCGGACGGGTTCCTACAATGAGCAGTTCTTC
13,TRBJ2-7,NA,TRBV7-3,CASSKAGDYEQYF,TGTGCCAGCAGTAAAGCAGGGGACTACGAGCAGTACTTC
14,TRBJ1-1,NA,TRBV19,CASSELGRFTEAFF,TGTGCCAGTAGCGAATTAGGTCGGTTTACTGAAGCTTTCTTT
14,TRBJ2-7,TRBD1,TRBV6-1,CASSAGQGSYEQYF,TGTGCCAGCAGTGCTGGACAGGGGTCCTACGAGCAGTACTTC
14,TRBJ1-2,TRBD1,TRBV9,CASSEDRGSGGYTF,TGTGCCAGCAGCGAGGACAGGGGGTCGGGTGGCTACACCTTC
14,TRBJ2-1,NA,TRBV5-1,CASSSVPGDNEQFF,TGCGCCAGCAGCTCCGTCCCCGGCGACAATGAGCAGTTCTTC